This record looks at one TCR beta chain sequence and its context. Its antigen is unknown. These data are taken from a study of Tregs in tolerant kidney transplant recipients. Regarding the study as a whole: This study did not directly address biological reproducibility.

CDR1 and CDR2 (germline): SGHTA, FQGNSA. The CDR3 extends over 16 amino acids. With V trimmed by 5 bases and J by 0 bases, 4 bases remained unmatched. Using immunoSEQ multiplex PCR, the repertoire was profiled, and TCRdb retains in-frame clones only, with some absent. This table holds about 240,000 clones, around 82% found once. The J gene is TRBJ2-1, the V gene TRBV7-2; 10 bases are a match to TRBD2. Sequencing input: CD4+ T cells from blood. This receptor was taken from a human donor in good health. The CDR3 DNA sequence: TGTGCCAGCAGCCCCGCTAGCGGGAGCTCCTACAATGAGCAGTTCTTC. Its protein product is CASSPASGSSYNEQFF.